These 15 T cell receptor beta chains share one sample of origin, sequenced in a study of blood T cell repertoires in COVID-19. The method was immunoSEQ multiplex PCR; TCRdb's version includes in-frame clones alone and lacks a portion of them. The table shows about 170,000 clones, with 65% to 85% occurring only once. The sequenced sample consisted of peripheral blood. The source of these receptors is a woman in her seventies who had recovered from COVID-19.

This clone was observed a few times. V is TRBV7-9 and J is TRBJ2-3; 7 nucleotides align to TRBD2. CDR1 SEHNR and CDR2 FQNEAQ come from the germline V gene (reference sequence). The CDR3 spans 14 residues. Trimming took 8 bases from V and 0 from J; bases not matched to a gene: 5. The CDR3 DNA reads TGTGCCAGCCAGCGGGACCCTAGCACAGATACGCAGTATTTT. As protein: CASQRDPSTDTQYF.

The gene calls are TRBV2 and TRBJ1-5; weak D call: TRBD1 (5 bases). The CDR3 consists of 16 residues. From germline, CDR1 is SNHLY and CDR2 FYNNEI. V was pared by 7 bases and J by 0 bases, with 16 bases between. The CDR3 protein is CASIGQGPYSNQPQHF. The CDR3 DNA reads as TGTGCCAGCATCGGGCAGGGCCCCTATAGCAATCAGCCCCAGCATTTT.

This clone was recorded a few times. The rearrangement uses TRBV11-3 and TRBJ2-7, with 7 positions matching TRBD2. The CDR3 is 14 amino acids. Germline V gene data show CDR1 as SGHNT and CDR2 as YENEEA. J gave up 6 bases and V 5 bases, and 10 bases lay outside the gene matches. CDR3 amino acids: CASSPGGWEGEQYF. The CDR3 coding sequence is TGTGCCAGCAGCCCAGGAGGCTGGGAGGGCGAGCAGTACTTC.

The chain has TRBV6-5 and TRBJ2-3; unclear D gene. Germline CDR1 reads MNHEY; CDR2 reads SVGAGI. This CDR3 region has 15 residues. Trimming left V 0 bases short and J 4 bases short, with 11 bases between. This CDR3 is CASSYSGRWADTQYF. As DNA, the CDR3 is TGTGCCAGCAGTTACTCGGGCAGGTGGGCAGATACGCAGTATTTT.

DNA of the CDR3: TGTGCCAGTAGTACCCCGGTCACTGAAGCTTTCTTT. Translating gives CASSTPVTEAFF. The genes are TRBV19 and TRBJ1-1; unclear D gene. Trimming took 4 bases from V and 4 from J, leaving 7 bases between them. The germline gives CDR1 LNHDA, CDR2 SQIVND (reference sequence). The CDR3 covers 12 residues.

The DNA of the CDR3 is TGTGCCAGTAGCGTAGCGGGAGGGCGCCCGAGCACCGGGGAGCTGTTTTTT. This translates into CASSVAGGRPSTGELFF. The V call is TRBV19, the J call TRBJ2-2; TRBD2 matches at 11 bases. The V segment lost 6 bases and the J segment 4 bases; nucleotides outside the gene matches: 10. This CDR3 contains 17 residues. Germline CDR1 reads LNHDA; CDR2 reads SQIVND (reference sequence).

CDR3: CASTPRGRDQPQHF. CDR3 DNA: TGTGCCAGTACCCCGCGGGGAAGGGACCAGCCCCAGCATTTT. The chain links TRBV19 to TRBJ1-5; D is perhaps TRBD1 (5 bases). Trimming stripped 7 bases from V and 7 bases from J, with 17 bases between. Germline values: CDR1 LNHDA, CDR2 SQIVND (reference sequence). CDR3 length equals 14 residues.

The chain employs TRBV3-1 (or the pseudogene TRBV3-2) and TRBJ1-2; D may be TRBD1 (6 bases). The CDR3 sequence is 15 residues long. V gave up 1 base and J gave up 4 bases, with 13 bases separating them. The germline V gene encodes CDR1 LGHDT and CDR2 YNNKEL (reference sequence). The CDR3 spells CASSQGWTVGYGYTF. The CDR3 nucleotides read TGTGCCAGCAGCCAAGGGTGGACAGTGGGCTATGGCTACACCTTC.

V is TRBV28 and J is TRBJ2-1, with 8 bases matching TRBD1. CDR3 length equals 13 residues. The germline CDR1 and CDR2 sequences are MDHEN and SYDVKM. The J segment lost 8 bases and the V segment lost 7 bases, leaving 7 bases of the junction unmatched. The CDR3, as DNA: TGTGCCAGCACCAGGGGGCTAATCGATGAGCAGTTCTTC. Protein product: CASTRGLIDEQFF.

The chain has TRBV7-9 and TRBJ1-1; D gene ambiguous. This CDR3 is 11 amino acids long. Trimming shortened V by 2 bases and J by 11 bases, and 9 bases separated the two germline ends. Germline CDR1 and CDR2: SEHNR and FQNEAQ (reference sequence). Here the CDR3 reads CASSLPTGAFF. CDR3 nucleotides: TGTGCCAGCAGCTTACCCACCGGGGCTTTCTTT.

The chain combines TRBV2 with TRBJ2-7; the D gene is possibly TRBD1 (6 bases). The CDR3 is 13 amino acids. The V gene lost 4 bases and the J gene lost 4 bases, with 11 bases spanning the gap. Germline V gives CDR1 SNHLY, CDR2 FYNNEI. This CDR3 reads CASSAGRGYEQYF. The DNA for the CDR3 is TGTGCCAGCAGTGCGGGCAGGGGTTACGAGCAGTACTTC.

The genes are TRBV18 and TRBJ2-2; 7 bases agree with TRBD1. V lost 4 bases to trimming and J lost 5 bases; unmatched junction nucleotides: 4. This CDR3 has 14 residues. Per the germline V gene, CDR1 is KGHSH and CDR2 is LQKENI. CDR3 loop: CASSRDRSTGELFF. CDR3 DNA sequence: TGTGCCAGCTCACGGGACAGATCTACCGGGGAGCTGTTTTTT.

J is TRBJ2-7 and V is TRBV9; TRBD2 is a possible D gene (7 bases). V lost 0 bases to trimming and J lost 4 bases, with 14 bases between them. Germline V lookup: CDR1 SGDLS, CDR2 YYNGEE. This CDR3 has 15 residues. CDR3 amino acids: CASSVGPEGGYEQYF. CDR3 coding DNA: TGTGCCAGCAGCGTAGGCCCCGAGGGGGGGTACGAGCAGTACTTC.

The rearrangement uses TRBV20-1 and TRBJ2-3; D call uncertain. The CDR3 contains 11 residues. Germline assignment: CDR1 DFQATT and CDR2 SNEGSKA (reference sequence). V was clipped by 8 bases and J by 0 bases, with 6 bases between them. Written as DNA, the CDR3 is TGCAGTCCCGGGAGCACAGATACGCAGTATTTT. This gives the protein CSPGSTDTQYF.

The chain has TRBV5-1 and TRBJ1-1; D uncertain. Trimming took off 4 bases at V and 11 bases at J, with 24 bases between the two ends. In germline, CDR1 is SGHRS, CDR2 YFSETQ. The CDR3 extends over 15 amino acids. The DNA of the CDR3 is TGCGCCAGCAGCCCATATGGACGGATCGGGGTGGAGGCTTTCTTT. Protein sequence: CASSPYGRIGVEAFF. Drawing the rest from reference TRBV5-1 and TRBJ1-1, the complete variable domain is KAGVTQTPRYLIKTRGQQVTLSCSPISGHRSVSWYQQTPGQGLQFLFEYFSETQRNKGNFPGRFSGRQFSNSRSEMNVSTLELGDSALYLCASSPYGRIGVEAFFGQGTRLTVV.